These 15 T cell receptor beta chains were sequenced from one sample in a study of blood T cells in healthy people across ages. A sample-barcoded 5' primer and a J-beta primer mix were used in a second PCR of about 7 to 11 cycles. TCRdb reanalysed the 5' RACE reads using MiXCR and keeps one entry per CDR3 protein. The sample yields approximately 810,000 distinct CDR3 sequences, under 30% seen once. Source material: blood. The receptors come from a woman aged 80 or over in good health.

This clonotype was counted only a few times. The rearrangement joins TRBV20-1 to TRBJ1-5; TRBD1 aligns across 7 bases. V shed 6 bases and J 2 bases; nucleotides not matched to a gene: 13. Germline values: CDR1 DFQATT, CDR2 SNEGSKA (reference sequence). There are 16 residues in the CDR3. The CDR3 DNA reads TGCAGTGCCTTGAAAGGGGGCGCAGGGGGCAATCAGCCCCAGCATTTT. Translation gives CSALKGGAGGNQPQHF.

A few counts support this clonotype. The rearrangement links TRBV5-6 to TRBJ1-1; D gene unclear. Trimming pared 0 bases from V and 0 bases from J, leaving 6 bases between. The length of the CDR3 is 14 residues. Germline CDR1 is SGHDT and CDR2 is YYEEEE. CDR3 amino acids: CASSLVPMNTEAFF. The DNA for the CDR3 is TGTGCCAGCAGCTTGGTGCCGATGAACACTGAAGCTTTCTTT.

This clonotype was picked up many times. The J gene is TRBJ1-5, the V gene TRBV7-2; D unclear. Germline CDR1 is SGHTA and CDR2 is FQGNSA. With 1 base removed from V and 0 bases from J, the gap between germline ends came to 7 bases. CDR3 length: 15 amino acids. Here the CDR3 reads CASSLVGFSNQPQHF. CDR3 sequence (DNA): TGTGCCAGCAGCTTAGTAGGTTTTAGCAATCAGCCCCAGCATTTT. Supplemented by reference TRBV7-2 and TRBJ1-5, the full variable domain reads GAGVSQSPSNKVTEKGKDVELRCDPISGHTALYWYRQSLGQGLEFLIYFQGNSAPDKSGLPSDRFSAERTGGSVSTLTIQRTQQEDSAVYLCASSLVGFSNQPQHFGDGTRLSIL.

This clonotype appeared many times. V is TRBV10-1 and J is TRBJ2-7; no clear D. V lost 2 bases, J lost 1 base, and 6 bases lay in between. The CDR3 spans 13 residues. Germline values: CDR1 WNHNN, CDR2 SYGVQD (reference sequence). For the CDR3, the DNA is TGCGCCAGCAGTGAGGGGGTTTCCTACGAGCAGTACTTC. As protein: CASSEGVSYEQYF.

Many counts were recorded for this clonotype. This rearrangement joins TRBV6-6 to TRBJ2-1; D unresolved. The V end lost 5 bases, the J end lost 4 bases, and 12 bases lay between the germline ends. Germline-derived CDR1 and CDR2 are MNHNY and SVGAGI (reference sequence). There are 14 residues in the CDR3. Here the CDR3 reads CASSPSRNYNEQFF. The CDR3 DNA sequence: TGTGCCAGCAGTCCCTCCCGAAATTACAATGAGCAGTTCTTC.

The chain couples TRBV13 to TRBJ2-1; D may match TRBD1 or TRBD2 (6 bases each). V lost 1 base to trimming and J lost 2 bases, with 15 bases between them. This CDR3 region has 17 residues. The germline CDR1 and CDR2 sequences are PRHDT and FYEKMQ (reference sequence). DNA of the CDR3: TGTGCCAGCAGCTTAGATCGGGGGCTCAACCCCTACAATGAGCAGTTCTTC. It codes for CASSLDRGLNPYNEQFF.

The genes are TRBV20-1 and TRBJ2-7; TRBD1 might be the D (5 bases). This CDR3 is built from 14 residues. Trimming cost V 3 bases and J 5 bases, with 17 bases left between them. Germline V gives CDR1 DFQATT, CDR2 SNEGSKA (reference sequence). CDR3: CSASFQGDRNEQYF. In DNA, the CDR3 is TGCAGTGCTAGTTTCCAGGGCGATCGAAACGAGCAGTACTTC.

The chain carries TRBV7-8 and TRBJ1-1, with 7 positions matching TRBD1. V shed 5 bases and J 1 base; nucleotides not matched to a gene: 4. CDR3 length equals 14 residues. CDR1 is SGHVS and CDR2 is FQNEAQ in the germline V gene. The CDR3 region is CASSIRDRNTEAFF. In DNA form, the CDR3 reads TGTGCCAGCAGCATCCGGGACAGGAACACTGAAGCTTTCTTT.

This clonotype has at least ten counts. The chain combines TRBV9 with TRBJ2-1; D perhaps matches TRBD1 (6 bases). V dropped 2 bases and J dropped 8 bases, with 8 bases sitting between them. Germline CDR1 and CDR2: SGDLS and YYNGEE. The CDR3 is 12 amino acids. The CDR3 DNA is TGTGCCAGCAGCGTCCCAGGGGATGAGCAGTTCTTC. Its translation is CASSVPGDEQFF.

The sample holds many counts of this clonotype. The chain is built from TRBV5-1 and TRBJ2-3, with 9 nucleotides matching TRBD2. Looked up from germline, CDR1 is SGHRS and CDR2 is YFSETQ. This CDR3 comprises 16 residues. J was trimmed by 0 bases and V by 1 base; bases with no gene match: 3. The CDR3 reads CASSLLAGSSTDTQYF. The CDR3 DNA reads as TGCGCCAGCAGCTTGCTAGCGGGGTCTAGCACAGATACGCAGTATTTT.

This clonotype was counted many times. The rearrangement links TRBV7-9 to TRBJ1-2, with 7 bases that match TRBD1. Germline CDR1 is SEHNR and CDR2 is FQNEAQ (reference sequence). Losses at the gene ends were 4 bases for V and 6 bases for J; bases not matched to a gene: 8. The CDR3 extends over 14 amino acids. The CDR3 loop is CASSWGQSKDGYTF. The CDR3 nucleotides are TGTGCCAGCAGCTGGGGACAGAGCAAGGATGGCTACACCTTC.

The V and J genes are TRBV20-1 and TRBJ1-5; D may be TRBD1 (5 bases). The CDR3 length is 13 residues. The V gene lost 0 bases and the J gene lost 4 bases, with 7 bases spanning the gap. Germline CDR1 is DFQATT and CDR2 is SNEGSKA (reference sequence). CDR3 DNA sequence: TGCAGTGCTAGAGACAGGGCGAATCAGCCCCAGCATTTT. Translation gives CSARDRANQPQHF.

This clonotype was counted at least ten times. The CDR3 nucleotides are TGCGCCAGCAGCCCCGGGACAGCGAGTCTTAACTATGGCTACACCTTC. It codes for CASSPGTASLNYGYTF. The rearrangement joins TRBV5-1 to TRBJ1-2, with 7 bases identical to TRBD1. The V gene's germline CDR1 is SGHRS and CDR2 YFSETQ. The CDR3 is made up of 16 amino acids. After removal of 4 bases from V and 1 base from J, the junction contained 10 bases not matched to a gene. Full variable domain (remainder filled in from reference TRBV5-1 and TRBJ1-2): KAGVTQTPRYLIKTRGQQVTLSCSPISGHRSVSWYQQTPGQGLQFLFEYFSETQRNKGNFPGRFSGRQFSNSRSEMNVSTLELGDSALYLCASSPGTASLNYGYTFGSGTRLTVV.

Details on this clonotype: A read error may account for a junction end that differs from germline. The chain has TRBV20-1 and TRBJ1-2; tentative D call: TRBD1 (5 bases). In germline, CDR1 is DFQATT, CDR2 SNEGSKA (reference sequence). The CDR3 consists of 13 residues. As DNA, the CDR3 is TGCAGTGCTCGTGGGACGGTGAACTATGTCTACACCTTC. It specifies CSARGTVNYVYTF.

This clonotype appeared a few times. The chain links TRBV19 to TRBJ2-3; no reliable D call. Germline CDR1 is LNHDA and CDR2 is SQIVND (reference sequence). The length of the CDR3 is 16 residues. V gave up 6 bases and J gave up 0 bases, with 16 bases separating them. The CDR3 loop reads CASRVKSQSSTDTQYF. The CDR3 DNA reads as TGTGCCAGTAGGGTGAAGTCCCAATCTAGCACAGATACGCAGTATTTT.